The rows below give T cell receptor beta chains drawn from one sample of a study of shared clonotypes between healthy human individuals. Sequencing was performed with immunoSEQ multiplex PCR; in TCRdb, only in-frame clones are kept and a portion is missing. The data show roughly 2,300,000 clones, about 90% seen once. Material for sequencing was naive CD4+ T cells from PBMCs. Receptors originate from a man between 18 and 29 years old in good health. Some clones in this sample may be carry-over from other donors' samples. Both conserved end residues are part of each CDR3.

>TRBV7-3|TRBJ2-2
CASSLRRNTGELFF
>TRBV7-2|TRBJ2-5
CASSLERKETQYF
>TRBV28|TRBJ2-5
CASSLGLAGGRETQYF
>TRBV5-5|TRBJ1-3
CASSLGQTGNTIYF
>TRBV5-1|TRBJ2-1
CASRQGYEQFF
>TRBV6-6|TRBJ2-1
CASSDSGRAYNEQFF
>TRBV7-2|TRBJ2-5
CASSLLGLAGETQYF
>TRBV29-1|TRBJ1-5
CSVGQGSGSNQPQHF
>TRBV5-1|TRBJ2-7
CASSIRVRSDEQYF
>TRBV6-5|TRBJ1-2
CASSSRPSNYGYTF
>TRBV28|TRBJ1-1
CASRRGQDLEAFF
>TRBV7-9|TRBJ1-2
CASSSPWGFDYGYTF
>TRBV27|TRBJ1-5
CATGKGADAAYSNQPQHF
>TRBV7-9|TRBJ1-4
CASSLPRDFNEKLFF